This passage covers 2 T cell receptor beta chains from one sample sequenced in a study of blood T cell repertoires in COVID-19. The assay was immunoSEQ multiplex PCR, and TCRdb's table has in-frame clones only and misses some. The sample lists around 300,000 clones, roughly 88% occurring once. The sample was PBMCs or T cells enriched from blood (not recorded which). These receptors were taken from a woman between 25 and 40 years old who had recovered from COVID-19.

The rearrangement links TRBV3-1 (or the pseudogene TRBV3-2) to TRBJ1-4; a possible D gene is TRBD1 (6 bases). Germline assignment: CDR1 LGHDT and CDR2 YNNKEL (reference sequence). The CDR3 has 15 residues. Trimming stripped 1 base from V and 4 bases from J, with 10 bases between. The CDR3 is CASSQGPGDNEKLFF. The DNA of the CDR3 is TGTGCCAGCAGCCAAGGCCCAGGGGATAATGAAAAACTGTTTTTT.

The chain joins TRBV15 to TRBJ2-2; D might be TRBD1 (5 bases). V lost 3 bases and J lost 3, with 17 bases in between. The CDR3 length is 17 residues. Germline lookup yields CDR1 LNHNV and CDR2 YYDKDF (reference sequence). CDR3 bases: TGTGCCACCAGCAGCTGGGCAGGCCTACAGGACACCGGGGAGCTGTTTTTT. It encodes CATSSWAGLQDTGELFF. The full variable domain, completed using reference TRBV15 and TRBJ2-2, is DAMVIQNPRYQVTQFGKPVTLSCSQTLNHNVMYWYQQKSSQAPKLLFHYYDKDFNNEADTPDNFQSRRPNTSFCFLDIRSPGLGDTAMYLCATSSWAGLQDTGELFFGEGSRLTVL.